The 21 T cell receptor beta chains listed next were all sequenced from one sample in a study of somatic mutations in cytotoxic T cells in rheumatoid arthritis (dated by TCRdb to 2016 to 2017). The receptor library was made with the immunoSEQ multiplex PCR assay. TCRdb re-hosts the immuneACCESS table, in-frame sequences only. Its copies lack some clones; in the studies checked, an unresolved V gene accounts for under half of them, and the cause for the rest is not known. A total of 9,000 or so clones appear in this sample, about four fifths of them only once. The ten largest account for 4% to 6% of the sample. Material for sequencing was CD8+ T cells sorted from blood. Every receptor here comes from an adult with rheumatoid arthritis.

The chain couples TRBV7-9 to TRBJ2-7, with 8 bases matching TRBD2. Germline loops: CDR1 SEHNR, CDR2 FQNEAQ (reference sequence). Trimming removed 5 bases from V and 3 bases from J; junction bases left unmatched: 9. The CDR3 is 15 residues long. The DNA for the CDR3 is TGTGCCAGCAGCCCGCCGGGGGGGGCGAGCTACGAGCAGTACTTC. Encoded protein: CASSPPGGASYEQYF. The full variable domain, with the rest looked up from reference TRBV7-9 and TRBJ2-7, is DTGVSQNPRHKITKRGQNVTFRCDPISEHNRLYWYRQTLGQGPEFLTYFQNEAQLEKSRLLSDRFSAERPKGSFSTLEIQRTEQGDSAMYLCASSPPGGASYEQYFGPGTRLTVT.

The rearrangement links TRBV7-2 to TRBJ2-1; weak D call: TRBD2 (5 bases). The CDR3 has 15 residues. Germline V gene data show CDR1 as SGHTA and CDR2 as FQGNSA. V was trimmed by 7 bases and J by 2 bases, leaving 15 bases between them. The CDR3: CASTTPGRPYNEQFF. CDR3 sequence (DNA): TGTGCCAGCACCACCCCGGGGAGACCCTACAATGAGCAGTTCTTC.

This clone was counted only a few times. The chain recombines TRBV19 with TRBJ1-1; TRBD1 might be the D (6 bases). The V end was cut by 0 bases, the J end by 0 bases, with 11 bases between. Germline V gives CDR1 LNHDA, CDR2 SQIVND (reference sequence). The CDR3 extends over 16 amino acids. CDR3 bases: TGTGCCAGTAGTATAGATCAGGACAGCATGAACACTGAAGCTTTCTTT. Translated: CASSIDQDSMNTEAFF.

The rearrangement joins TRBV6-5 to TRBJ2-5; the D is unclear. The J call may be in error: the DNA end matches TRBJ2-7 better. The germline CDR1 and CDR2 sequences are MNHEY and SVGAGI. CDR3 length: 13 residues. The CDR3 DNA follows: TGTGCCAGCAGGGCGGATCTCGGCTACGAGCAGTACTTC. Protein: CASRADLGYEQYF.

The chain links TRBV19 to TRBJ1-1; D might be TRBD1 (6 bases). CDR1 is LNHDA, CDR2 SQIVND, per germline (reference sequence). The CDR3 runs 13 residues. V was trimmed by 6 bases and J by 10 bases, leaving 18 bases between them. The CDR3 loop is CASSQTGVSGAFF. CDR3 DNA: TGTGCCAGTAGCCAGACAGGAGTCTCAGGAGCTTTCTTT.

The chain is built from TRBV9 and TRBJ2-1; D is possibly TRBD2 (6 bases). In germline, CDR1 is SGDLS, CDR2 YYNGEE. CDR3 length equals 14 residues. V was cut by 4 bases and J by 8 bases, with 16 bases left in between. CDR3 residues: CASSSRDFGDEQFF. The CDR3 bases are TGTGCCAGCAGCTCGCGGGACTTTGGGGATGAGCAGTTCTTC.

The rearrangement links TRBV29-1 to TRBJ1-2; D might be TRBD1 (6 bases). The V gene's germline CDR1 is SQVTM and CDR2 ANQGSEA. The CDR3 contains 13 residues. V was clipped by 6 bases and J by 8 bases, with 19 bases between them. The CDR3 DNA sequence: TGCAGCGTAGGGGGGTCGACCGCTCGAGGCTACACCTTC. Translated: CSVGGSTARGYTF.

The V gene is TRBV28, the J gene TRBJ2-1; perhaps TRBD2 as D (6 bases). Germline V gives CDR1 MDHEN, CDR2 SYDVKM. The germline V and J ends were trimmed by 1 base and 6 bases, with 25 bases remaining between them. CDR3 length: 19 residues. The CDR3 DNA follows: TGTGCCAGCAGTTTATCCCTGAGGATACCGGGGGTGGCGGGCAATGAGCAGTTCTTC. As protein: CASSLSLRIPGVAGNEQFF.

The V gene is TRBV4-3, the J gene TRBJ2-1; TRBD2 aligns across 13 bases. J lost 4 bases, V lost 4 bases, and 1 base had no gene match. The CDR3 extends over 15 amino acids. Germline lookup yields CDR1 LGHNA and CDR2 YSLEER. The CDR3 sequence is CASSRGLAGYNEQFF. In DNA form, the CDR3 reads TGCGCCAGCAGCCGGGGACTAGCGGGGTACAATGAGCAGTTCTTC.

This clone was seen more than once but under ten times. The rearrangement links TRBV7-8 to TRBJ2-7; 7 positions agree with TRBD1. CDR1 SGHVS and CDR2 FQNEAQ come from the germline V gene. After removal of 4 bases from V and 3 bases from J, the junction contained 12 bases not matched to a gene. This CDR3 region has 16 residues. The CDR3 is CASSSLGTDNLYEQYV. Here the CDR3 DNA reads TGTGCCAGCAGCTCACTAGGGACAGATAACCTCTACGAGCAGTACGTC.

The CDR3: CASSFWGGEAYEQYF. The CDR3 DNA sequence: TGTGCCAGCAGCTTTTGGGGAGGGGAGGCCTACGAGCAGTACTTC. The chain carries TRBV5-6 and TRBJ2-7, with 7 bases aligning to TRBD2. The V gene end was trimmed by 2 bases and the J gene end by 2 bases; junction bases not matched to a gene: 7. The CDR3 is 15 amino acids. Germline V CDR1 and CDR2: SGHDT, YYEEEE.

This chain uses TRBV27 with TRBJ2-5; maybe TRBD2 (5 bases). Trimming took off 0 bases at V and 3 bases at J, with 8 bases between the two ends. Germline lookup yields CDR1 MNHEY and CDR2 SMNVEV (reference sequence). The CDR3 runs 14 residues. The CDR3 is CASSLSWGEETQYF. The CDR3 region has the DNA TGTGCCAGCAGTTTATCGTGGGGAGAAGAGACCCAGTACTTC.

The gene calls are TRBV28 and TRBJ1-4; perhaps TRBD1 as D (5 bases). Germline V gene lookup returns CDR1 MDHEN and CDR2 SYDVKM. The ends were cut back, 3 bases at V and 7 bases at J, with 15 bases in the middle. The CDR3 runs 15 residues. The CDR3: CASSFWGNPGEKLFF. CDR3 bases: TGTGCCAGCAGTTTTTGGGGGAACCCTGGTGAAAAACTGTTTTTT.

By sample fraction, this clone is large. The rearrangement links TRBV7-9 to TRBJ2-1; tentative D call: TRBD2 (5 bases). The CDR3 length is 15 residues. V was shortened by 4 bases and J by 5 bases, with 15 bases between the two germline ends. The germline V gene encodes CDR1 SEHNR and CDR2 FQNEAQ (reference sequence). The CDR3 DNA reads TGTGCCAGCAGCTCTAGCACTGCATCTCACAATGAGCAGTTCTTC. Protein: CASSSSTASHNEQFF.

The chain employs TRBV7-8 and TRBJ2-1; D gene unclear. Germline-derived CDR1 and CDR2 are SGHVS and FQNEAQ. Trimming removed 5 bases at V and 7 bases at J, with 9 bases between. The CDR3 extends over 12 amino acids. CDR3 sequence (DNA): TGTGCCAGCAGCCCGACTGGAAATGAGCAGTTCTTC. As protein: CASSPTGNEQFF.

This sequence joins TRBV7-2 and TRBJ2-1, with 7 bases aligning to TRBD2. In germline, CDR1 is SGHTA, CDR2 FQGNSA. The trim removed 4 bases at V and 7 bases at J, leaving 4 bases unmatched. This CDR3 spans 13 amino acids. CDR3 nucleotides: TGTGCCAGCAGCTCTTGGGGGGGGAATGAGCAGTTCTTC. Its protein product is CASSSWGGNEQFF.

Details on this clone: A junction end diverges from the germline sequence, so it may reflect a read error. V and J are TRBV28 and TRBJ1-2, with TRBD1 identical over 7 bases. CDR3 size: 13 residues. The germline V gene has CDR1 MDHEN and CDR2 SYDVKM. CDR3 sequence reads: CASRVTGWGWLAF. DNA of the CDR3: TGTGCCAGCAGGGTGACAGGGTGGGGATGGTTGGCATTC.

In regard to this clone: A junction end diverges from the germline sequence, so it may reflect a read error. V is TRBV7-7 and J is TRBJ2-5; 9 nucleotides agree with TRBD1. The CDR3 covers 14 residues. CDR1 and CDR2 from the germline V gene are SSHAT and FNYEAQ (reference sequence). CDR3 DNA sequence: TGTGCTAGCAGCTTAGGGACAGGGAAGGAGACCCAGTACTTC. It codes for CASSLGTGKETQYF.

This chain connects TRBV30 to TRBJ2-2; D might be TRBD1 (5 bases). V was trimmed by 4 bases and J by 1 base, leaving 7 bases between them. CDR3 length equals 13 residues. Germline V gene sequence: CDR1 GTSNPN, CDR2 SVGIG (reference sequence). The CDR3 loop is CAWTTGNTGELFF. The CDR3 region has the DNA TGTGCCTGGACAACAGGGAACACCGGGGAGCTGTTTTTT.

The rearrangement joins TRBV7-2 to TRBJ2-2; TRBD2 matches 9 bases. The CDR3 loop spans 21 amino acids. Germline V lookup: CDR1 SGHTA, CDR2 FQGNSA. The V segment lost 0 bases and the J segment 4 bases; nucleotides outside the gene matches: 18. The chain's CDR3 is CASSLALILREGRWSTGELFF. CDR3 bases: TGTGCCAGCAGCTTAGCGCTTATATTGCGGGAGGGCCGGTGGAGCACCGGGGAGCTGTTTTTT.

In this sample, this clone turned up a few times. The chain is built from TRBV4-2 and TRBJ2-7; D is possibly TRBD1 (5 bases). V dropped 3 bases and J dropped 0 bases, with 15 bases sitting between them. In germline, CDR1 is LGHNA, CDR2 YNFKEQ. CDR3 length: 16 residues. CDR3 nucleotides: TGTGCCAGCAGCCAGGTTGTTGGGGCGAGCTCCTACGAGCAGTACTTC. It encodes CASSQVVGASSYEQYF.